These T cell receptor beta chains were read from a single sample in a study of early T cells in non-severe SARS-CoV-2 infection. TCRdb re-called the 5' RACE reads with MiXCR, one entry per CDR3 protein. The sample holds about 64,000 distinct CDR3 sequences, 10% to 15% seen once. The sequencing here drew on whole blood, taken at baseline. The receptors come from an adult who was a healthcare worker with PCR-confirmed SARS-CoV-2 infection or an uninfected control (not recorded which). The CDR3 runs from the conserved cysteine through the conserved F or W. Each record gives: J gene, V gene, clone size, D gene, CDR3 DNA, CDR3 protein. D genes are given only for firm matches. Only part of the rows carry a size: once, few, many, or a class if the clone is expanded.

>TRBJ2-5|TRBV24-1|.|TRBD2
TGTGCCACCAGTGATTTGGCGGGGGGTTCGGAGACCCAGTACTTC
CATSDLAGGSETQYF
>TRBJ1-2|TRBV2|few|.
TGTGCCAGCAGTACTCTCTTACAGAGTCCTATGGGATACACCTTC
CASSTLLQSPMGYTF
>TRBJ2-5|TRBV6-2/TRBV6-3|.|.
TGTGCCAGCAGTTACAGGGAAGAGACCCAGTACTTC
CASSYREETQYF
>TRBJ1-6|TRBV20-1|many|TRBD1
TGCAGTGCTAGAGAAGAGGGACAGGGGAGTTCACCCCTCCACTTT
CSAREEGQGSSPLHF
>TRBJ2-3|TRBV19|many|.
TGTGCCAGTAGTATGCCTGCGCGTGAGAGCACAGATACGCAGTATTTT
CASSMPARESTDTQYF
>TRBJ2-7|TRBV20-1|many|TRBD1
TGCAGTGCCAAAGCGGCAGGGGGAAACGGGCAGTACTTC
CSAKAAGGNGQYF
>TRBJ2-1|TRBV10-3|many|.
TGTGCCATCAGTGAGTCGGGCTGGGGGAGTGAGCAGTTCTTC
CAISESGWGSEQFF
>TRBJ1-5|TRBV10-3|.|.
TGTGCCATCAGTGTTGGGGGGGATCAGCCCCAGCATTTT
CAISVGGDQPQHF
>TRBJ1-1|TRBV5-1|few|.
TGCGCCAGCAGCTTGGGTAACCCAAGGGGGAACACTGAAGCTTTCTTT
CASSLGNPRGNTEAFF
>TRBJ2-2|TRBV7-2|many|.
TGTGCCAGCAGCTTAGATAGGACTCAAGGGGAGCTGTTTTTT
CASSLDRTQGELFF
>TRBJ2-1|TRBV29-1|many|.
TGCAGCGTTGGAACTTTAGGCAATGAGCAGTTCTTC
CSVGTLGNEQFF
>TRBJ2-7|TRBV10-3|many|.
TGTGCCATCAGTGAGCCACAGGGAAACGAGCAGTACTTC
CAISEPQGNEQYF
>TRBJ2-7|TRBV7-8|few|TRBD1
TGTGCCAGCAGCTCGGGACAGCGGACGGGCGAGCAGTACTTC
CASSSGQRTGEQYF
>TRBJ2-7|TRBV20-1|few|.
TGCAGTGTCGTCGGGCAGGGGAGAGCCTACGAGCAGTACTTC
CSVVGQGRAYEQYF
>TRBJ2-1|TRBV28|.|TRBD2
TGTGCCAGCAAGGGGGCTAGCGGGAGCGACGAGCAGTTCTTC
CASKGASGSDEQFF
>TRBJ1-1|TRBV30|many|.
TGTGCCTGGAGTGTAAGTAGTCCTGAAGCTTTCTTT
CAWSVSSPEAFF
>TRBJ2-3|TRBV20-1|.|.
TGCAGTGCTAGAGATCACATAGGGACACGGGGAGTCGGGACAGATACGCAGTATTTT
CSARDHIGTRGVGTDTQYF
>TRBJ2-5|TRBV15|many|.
TGTGCCACCAGCAGAGATCTAGGCGAGACCCAGTACTTC
CATSRDLGETQYF
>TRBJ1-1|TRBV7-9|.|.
TGTGCCAGCAGCTTACAGACAGGCCAACCCGAAGCTTTCTTT
CASSLQTGQPEAFF
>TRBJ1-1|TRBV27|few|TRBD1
TGTGCCAGCAAAGAACAGGGGGGAACTGAAGCTTTCTTT
CASKEQGGTEAFF
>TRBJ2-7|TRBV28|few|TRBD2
TGTGCCAGCAGTCCGACTAGCGGGAGGGGGGAGCAGTACTTC
CASSPTSGRGEQYF
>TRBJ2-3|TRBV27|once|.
TGTGCCAGCAGTTTATGGTTAGGGGAGGAAGATACGCAGTATTTT
CASSLWLGEEDTQYF
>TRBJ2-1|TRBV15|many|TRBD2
TGTGCCACCAGCAGAGATCAGCGGGATTACAATGAGCAGTTCTTC
CATSRDQRDYNEQFF
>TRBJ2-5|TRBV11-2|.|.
TGTGCCAGCAGCGCCCCCGGGACCGCCGGAGGGACCCAGTACTTC
CASSAPGTAGGTQYF
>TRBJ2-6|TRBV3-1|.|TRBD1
TGTGCCAGCAGCCCTCAACAGGGGGCCGGGGCCAACGTCCTGACTTTC
CASSPQQGAGANVLTF
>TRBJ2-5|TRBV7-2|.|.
TGTGCCAGCAGCCCCCGGGTTGCGGCGGCACAAGAGACCCAGTACTTC
CASSPRVAAAQETQYF
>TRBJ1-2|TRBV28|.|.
TGTGCCAGCAGTTTATTATGGGGTAACTATGGCTACACCTTC
CASSLLWGNYGYTF
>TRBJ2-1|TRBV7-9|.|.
TGTGCCAGCGGATCCTATGAGGGACGCTACAATGAGCAGTTCTTC
CASGSYEGRYNEQFF
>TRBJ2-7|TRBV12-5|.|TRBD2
TGTGCTAGTGGTTTGGTACTAGCGGGGGAATACTACGAGCAGTACTTC
CASGLVLAGEYYEQYF
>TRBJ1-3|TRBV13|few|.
TGTGCCAGCAGCCCCTACTCTGGAAACACCATATATTTT
CASSPYSGNTIYF
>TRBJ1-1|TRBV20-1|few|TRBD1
TGCAGTGCTAGACCAGACAGGGGCACTGAAGCTTTCTTT
CSARPDRGTEAFF
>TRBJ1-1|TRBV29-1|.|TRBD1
TGCAGCGTCCAGGGGGTCGCTGAAGCTTTCTTT
CSVQGVAEAFF
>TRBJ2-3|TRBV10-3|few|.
TGTGCCATCAGTGAGCCCCGGGGGATCACAGATACGCAGTATTTT
CAISEPRGITDTQYF
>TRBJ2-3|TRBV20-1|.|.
TGCAGTGCTCGAGTAGGGGGCACAGATACGCAGTATTTT
CSARVGGTDTQYF
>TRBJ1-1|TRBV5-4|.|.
TGTGCCAGCAGCTTCCGGGGGAACACTGAAGCTTTCTTT
CASSFRGNTEAFF
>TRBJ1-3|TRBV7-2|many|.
TGTGCCAGCAGCTTAGGCCCTTTACAAAGAAACACCATATATTTT
CASSLGPLQRNTIYF
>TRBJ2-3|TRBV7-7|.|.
TGTGCTAGCAGCCCCGGGTTGGGTCCTAGCACAGATACGCAGTATTTT
CASSPGLGPSTDTQYF
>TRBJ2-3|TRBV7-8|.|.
TGTGCCAGCACCTCGTTGAATACGCAGTATTTT
CASTSLNTQYF
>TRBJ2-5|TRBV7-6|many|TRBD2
TGTGCCAGCAGCCCCTGGACTAGCGGGGGGGTCGTAGAGACCCAGTACTTC
CASSPWTSGGVVETQYF
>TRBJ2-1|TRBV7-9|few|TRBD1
TGTGCCAGCAGCACCGACGGACAGGGGGGCTCCTACAATGAGCAGTTCTTC
CASSTDGQGGSYNEQFF
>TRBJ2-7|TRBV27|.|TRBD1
TGTGCCAGTGCCCAAGGGACAGGGGGCACCGAGCAGTACTTC
CASAQGTGGTEQYF
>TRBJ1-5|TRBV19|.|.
TGTGCCAGTACCTTGGGGGGGGTCGGACAGCCCCAGCATTTT
CASTLGGVGQPQHF
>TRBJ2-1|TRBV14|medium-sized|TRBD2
TGTGCCAGCAGCCAAGCCCACCCTCTCGGGCGGGGGAATGAGCAGTTCTTC
CASSQAHPLGRGNEQFF
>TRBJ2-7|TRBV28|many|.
TGTGCCAGCAGCTCGACCACCGGGACGTACTATTACGAGCAGTACTTC
CASSSTTGTYYYEQYF
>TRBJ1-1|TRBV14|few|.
TGTGCCAGCAATATTGTGGGGACTGAAGCTTTCTTT
CASNIVGTEAFF
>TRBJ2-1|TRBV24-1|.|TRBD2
TGTGCCACCGGTAGCGGGAGTGTGGATGAGCAGTTCTTC
CATGSGSVDEQFF
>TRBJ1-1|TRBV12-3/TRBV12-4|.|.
TGTGCCAGCAGTTTAGAAGGGCCTGGCAACACTGAAGCTTTCTTT
CASSLEGPGNTEAFF
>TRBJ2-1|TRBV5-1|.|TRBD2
TGCGCCAGCAGCCCAGATAGCGGGGTATCCTACAATGAGCAGTTCTTC
CASSPDSGVSYNEQFF
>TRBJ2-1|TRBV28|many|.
TGTGCCAGCAGCTCTCCTTCTATGAAGTCCTACAATGAGCAGTTCTTC
CASSSPSMKSYNEQFF
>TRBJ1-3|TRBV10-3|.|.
TGTGCCATCACTGAGCCCAGGCCCGGTGCCTCTGGAAACACCATATATTTT
CAITEPRPGASGNTIYF
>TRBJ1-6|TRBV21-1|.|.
TGTGCCAGCAGCAAAGGACAGGGGGCAGTCTATAATTCACCCCTCCACTTT
CASSKGQGAVYNSPLHF
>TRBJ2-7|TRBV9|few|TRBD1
TGTGCCAGCAGCGCTAACCTGGACAGGGGGCTAGGGGAGCAGTACTTC
CASSANLDRGLGEQYF
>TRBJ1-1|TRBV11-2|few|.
TGTGCCAGCAGCTGGAGACAGACGGGCACTGAAGCTTTCTTT
CASSWRQTGTEAFF
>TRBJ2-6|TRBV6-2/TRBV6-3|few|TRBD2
TGTGCCAGCAGCCGCCGGGGGGGAGCTGGGGCCAACGTCCTGACTTTC
CASSRRGGAGANVLTF